This paragraph covers one T cell receptor (beta chain) sequence. Its antigen is not known. The time point here: week 35, safety follow-up. With topical imiquimod, each dose of the vaccine consisted of 300 ug of mutant IDH1 20-mer peptide. The data were produced by immunoSEQ multiplex PCR, yet TCRdb's version contains in-frame clones alone and is incomplete. The sample has fewer than 45,000 clones; around 87% are singletons. These data belong to a study of a mutant IDH1 vaccine in newly diagnosed glioma. Trimming pared 2 bases from V and 5 bases from J, leaving 10 bases between. Looked up from germline, CDR1 is LGHNA and CDR2 is YNFKEQ. CDR3 length equals 14 residues.

The receptor was isolated from a man aged 35 to 55 with glioma. The rearrangement uses TRBV4-2 and TRBJ1-5; tentatively, D is TRBD1 (5 bases). The source was PBMCs, collected from a glioma patient whose treatment included an IDH1 peptide vaccine. CDR3 nucleotide sequence: TGTGCCAGCAGCCAACCCGCGGGGGATCAGCCCCAGCATTTT. Its protein is CASSQPAGDQPQHF.